This TCR beta chain emerged from a study of Ad26.COV2.S vaccination and SARS-CoV-2 variants. The overall study: By the intramuscular route, Ad26.COV2.S was given once, or twice 56 days apart.

The data were produced by immunoSEQ multiplex PCR, yet TCRdb's version contains in-frame clones alone and is incomplete. The sample consists of 400,000 or so clones, about 88% of them appearing once. Documented treatment: roughly 20 received Ad26.COV2.S at low or high dose, single or two shots; 5 received placebo; per-sample allocation not given. On day 63 after the first injection, vaccine and placebo recipients gave samples. An Ad26 vector carrying the Wuhan-strain SARS-CoV-2 spike served as the vaccine. Trimming removed 3 bases from V and 4 bases from J; junction bases left unmatched: 5. Germline CDR1 and CDR2: LNHNV and YYDKDF (reference sequence). The CDR3 is made up of 15 amino acids.

The sample in question was peripheral blood, obtained in a trial of Ad26.COV2.S vaccine versus placebo. The chain combines TRBV15 with TRBJ2-5; 10 nucleotides line up with TRBD2. The clonotype originates from a person aged 18-60 years who received the Ad26.COV2.S COVID-19 vaccine or a placebo. CDR3: CATSSRLAGAETQYF. In DNA, the CDR3 is TGTGCCACCAGCAGTCGCCTAGCGGGGGCAGAGACCCAGTACTTC. Full variable domain (remainder filled in from reference TRBV15 and TRBJ2-5): DAMVIQNPRYQVTQFGKPVTLSCSQTLNHNVMYWYQQKSSQAPKLLFHYYDKDFNNEADTPDNFQSRRPNTSFCFLDIRSPGLGDTAMYLCATSSRLAGAETQYFGPGTRLLVL.